This T cell receptor beta chain was sequenced during a study of radiotherapy plus CTLA-4 blockade in lung cancer. At the level of the study: Among enrolled patients, roughly 20% responded and 25% to 35% achieved disease control.

Chemo-refractory metastatic non-small-cell lung cancer patients received focal radiation with ipilimumab CTLA-4 blockade. Comment on this clone: Antigen unknown.

The method was immunoSEQ multiplex PCR; TCRdb's version includes in-frame clones alone and lacks a portion of them. Here the sample spans roughly 35,000 clones, about four fifths being singletons. Overall study results and limits: Response, reportedly, was best predicted by interferon-beta along with early blood T cell clone dynamics. After treatment with radiotherapy plus ipilimumab, TCR clones that came from the tumor expanded in blood.

The CDR3 has 15 residues. The germline CDR1 and CDR2 sequences are LNHDA and SQIVND (reference sequence). V lost 3 bases and J lost 0, with 9 bases in between. This TCR derives from a human donor with non-small cell lung cancer that progressed on radiotherapy plus ipilimumab. This specimen was peripheral blood, taken from a patient treated with radiotherapy plus ipilimumab. The gene calls are TRBV19 and TRBJ1-5; the D gene is possibly TRBD1 (5 bases). CDR3 DNA: TGTGCCAGTAGTATGCGGGGCAGTAGCAATCAGCCCCAGCATTTT. Translating gives CASSMRGSSNQPQHF.